These T cell receptor beta chains were read from a single sample in a study of T cell responses to AZD1222 COVID-19 vaccine. Method: immunoSEQ multiplex PCR; TCRdb's copy keeps in-frame clones and lacks some. The sample lists 150,000 or so clones; approximately 90% were seen once. Sequencing was performed on peripheral blood, taken 28 days after the second dose of the MenACWY control vaccine. The receptors here all came from an adult who received the MenACWY meningococcal vaccine as a control. Both conserved end residues are trimmed from each CDR3. Rows give clone size only sometimes, using once, few, many, or a class for an expanded clone.

V: TRBV7-9; size: -; CDR3: AFGGDTPQY
V: TRBV18; size: -; CDR3: ASSPRLADDEQF
V: TRBV6-2/TRBV6-3; size: -; CDR3: ASSYFPSNQPQH
V: TRBV19; size: once; CDR3: ASSIWTANTGELF
V: TRBV6-1; size: -; CDR3: ASSVSYLTVNTEAF
V: TRBV28; size: -; CDR3: ASKIGVSYEQY
V: TRBV3-1/TRBV3-2; size: -; CDR3: ASSRTGQGDSDGYT
V: TRBV5-1; size: -; CDR3: ASSLEGQGAYTEAF
V: TRBV7-2; size: -; CDR3: ASSLDGPGNTIY
V: TRBV12-2; size: once; CDR3: ASRLVRGCGRAINEQF
V: TRBV29-1; size: -; CDR3: SASRVLDGDTQY
V: TRBV19; size: -; CDR3: ASPRRGAGELF
V: TRBV7-9; size: -; CDR3: ASKQGAYYGYT
V: TRBV6-5; size: -; CDR3: ASRRHDRGDTEAF
V: TRBV2; size: -; CDR3: ASSPDWVSNQPQH
V: TRBV5-1; size: -; CDR3: ASSLEMNTGELF
V: TRBV29-1; size: -; CDR3: SVGETQGSPLH
V: TRBV11-2; size: once; CDR3: ASSLDWKGREAF
V: TRBV7-9; size: -; CDR3: ASSLTTGKETQY
V: TRBV7-9; size: -; CDR3: ASSLALGRSGAYEQY
V: TRBV28; size: once; CDR3: ASRYQGANEKLF
V: TRBV19; size: -; CDR3: ASGDGYEQY
V: TRBV5-4; size: -; CDR3: ASSLEGNTIY
V: TRBV9; size: -; CDR3: ASSVGSPGPWASYEQY
V: TRBV6-5; size: -; CDR3: ASSSLGGSSETQY
V: TRBV12-5; size: -; CDR3: ASGPGTGASGNTIY
V: TRBV15; size: once; CDR3: ATSRAPVRGRQPQH
V: TRBV19; size: -; CDR3: ASSPRTYYGYT
V: TRBV5-1; size: -; CDR3: ASSSLAGGSNEQF
V: TRBV9; size: few; CDR3: ASSSRGGSTEAF
V: TRBV28; size: -; CDR3: ATSPGGLKTGELF
V: TRBV5-1; size: -; CDR3: ASSPGGTGLYGYT
V: TRBV11-3; size: once; CDR3: ASSLGTATTDTQY
V: TRBV29-1; size: -; CDR3: SVEFTGELF
V: TRBV28; size: -; CDR3: ASSKGDQEKLF
V: TRBV20-1; size: -; CDR3: SARGANYGYT
V: TRBV2; size: -; CDR3: ASRDRGNTIY
V: TRBV10-3; size: -; CDR3: AISDEGTGAGNQPQH
V: TRBV28; size: -; CDR3: ASSTTGLGSPLH
V: TRBV27; size: few; CDR3: ASSYTGRYYEQY
V: TRBV7-9; size: few; CDR3: ASSLEQGRGYT
V: TRBV5-6; size: -; CDR3: ASSLVYAGINEQF
V: TRBV19; size: -; CDR3: ASSIRQGGQPQH
V: TRBV10-3; size: -; CDR3: AIRRTGENSGANVLT
V: TRBV6-4; size: -; CDR3: ASSLQMNTEAF
V: TRBV3-1/TRBV3-2; size: -; CDR3: ASSQGYEETQY
V: TRBV19; size: -; CDR3: ATGTRVDTQY
V: TRBV29-1; size: -; CDR3: SVGGEGSGTYEQY
V: TRBV7-9; size: -; CDR3: ASSLMYGVDLGYT
V: TRBV18; size: -; CDR3: ASSQGGRETQY
V: TRBV2; size: -; CDR3: ASSEGIWVASPSGNTIY
V: TRBV19; size: -; CDR3: ASSDWEKLF
V: TRBV7-2; size: -; CDR3: ASSSQSGGWEQY